This T cell receptor (beta chain) was captured by sequencing in a study of cytomegalovirus exposure and HLA in healthy donors. Points from the study as a whole: Later work found most CMV-associated TCR beta chains apparently HLA-restricted. In vitro confirmation showed a few CMV-associated chains to be CMV antigen specific. The study dropped some indistinguishable V segments, TRBV6-2 and TRBV6-3 among them.

The PCR had 60 Vbeta and 13 Jbeta primers. Assay used: immunoSEQ multiplex PCR; TCRdb lists only in-frame clones, some missing. The sample lists 110,000 or so clones, 82% occurring once. As concerns this clone: The antigen remains unidentified.

Germline loops: CDR1 SGHTA, CDR2 FQGNSA. The trim removed 5 bases at V and 0 bases at J, leaving 6 bases unmatched. The length of the CDR3 is 16 residues. The chain has TRBV7-2 and TRBJ2-1, with TRBD2 matching over 8 bases. This receptor was identified in a woman younger than 35 in good health and CMV-seronegative. What was sequenced was PBMCs. The CDR3 nucleotides read TGTGCCAGCAGCGGAGCGGGGGAGAGCTCCTACAATGAGCAGTTCTTC. Translated: CASSGAGESSYNEQFF.